This T cell receptor (beta chain) was observed in a study of T cell repertoires in cytomegalovirus infection. TCRdb ran MiXCR on the reads and lists one entry per CDR3 protein. The sample yields some 150,000 distinct CDR3 sequences, about 6.5% seen once. Findings and caveats of the study: Within the response measured ex vivo, HLA-C-restricted CMV-specific TCR beta clonotypes were dominant.

This clonotype was detected ten times or more. Its antigen is undetermined. Germline CDR1 is DFQATT and CDR2 is SNEGSKA (reference sequence). Trimming took 1 base from V and 3 from J; bases not matched to a gene: 11. CDR3 length: 17 amino acids. This receptor was identified in a human donor in good health (CMV status not recorded). Some clones in this sample may be carry-over from other donors' samples. The chain has TRBV20-1 and TRBJ1-2; TRBD1 aligns across 10 bases. Material: PBMCs. The CDR3 sequence: CSARARQGALVYYGYTF. The CDR3 nucleotides are TGCAGTGCTAGAGCCCGACAGGGGGCGCTTGTTTACTATGGCTACACCTTC.